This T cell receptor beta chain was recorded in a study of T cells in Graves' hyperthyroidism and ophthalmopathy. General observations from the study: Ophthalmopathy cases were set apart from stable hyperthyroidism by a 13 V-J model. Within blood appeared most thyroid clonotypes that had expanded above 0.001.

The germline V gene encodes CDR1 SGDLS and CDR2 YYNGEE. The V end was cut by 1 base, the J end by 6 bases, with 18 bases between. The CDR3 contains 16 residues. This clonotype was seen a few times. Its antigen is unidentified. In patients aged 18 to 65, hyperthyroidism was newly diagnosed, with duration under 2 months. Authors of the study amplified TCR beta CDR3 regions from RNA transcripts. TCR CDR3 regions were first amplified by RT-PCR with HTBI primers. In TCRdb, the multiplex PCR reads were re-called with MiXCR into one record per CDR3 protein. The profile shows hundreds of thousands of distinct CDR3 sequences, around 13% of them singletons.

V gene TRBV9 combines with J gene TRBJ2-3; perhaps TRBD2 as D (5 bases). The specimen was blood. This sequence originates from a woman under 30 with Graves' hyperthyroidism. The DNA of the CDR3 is TGTGCCAGCAGCGTACCAACACGGGGTCCCGGGGATACGCAGTATTTT. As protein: CASSVPTRGPGDTQYF. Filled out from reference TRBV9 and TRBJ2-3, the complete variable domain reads DSGVTQTPKHLITATGQRVTLRCSPRSGDLSVYWYQQSLDQGLQFLIQYYNGEERAKGNILERFSAQQFPDLHSELNLSSLELGDSALYFCASSVPTRGPGDTQYFGPGTRLTVL.